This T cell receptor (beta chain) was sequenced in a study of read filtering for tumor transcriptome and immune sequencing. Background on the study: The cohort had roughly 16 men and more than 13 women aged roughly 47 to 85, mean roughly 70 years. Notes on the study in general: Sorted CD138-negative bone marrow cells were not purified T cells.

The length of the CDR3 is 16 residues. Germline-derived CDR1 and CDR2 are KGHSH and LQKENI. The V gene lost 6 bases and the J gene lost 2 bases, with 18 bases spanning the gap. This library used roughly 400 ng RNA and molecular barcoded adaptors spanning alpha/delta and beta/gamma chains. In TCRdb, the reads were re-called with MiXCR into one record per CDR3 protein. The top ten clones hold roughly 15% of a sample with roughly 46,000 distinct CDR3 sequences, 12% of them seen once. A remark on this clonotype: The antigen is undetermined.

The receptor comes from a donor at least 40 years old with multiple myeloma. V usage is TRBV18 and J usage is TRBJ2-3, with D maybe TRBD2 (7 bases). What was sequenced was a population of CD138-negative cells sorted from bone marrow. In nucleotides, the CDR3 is TGTGCCAGCTCGTTCAGCGGGACATTTGTCACAGATACGCAGTATTTT. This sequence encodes CASSFSGTFVTDTQYF.